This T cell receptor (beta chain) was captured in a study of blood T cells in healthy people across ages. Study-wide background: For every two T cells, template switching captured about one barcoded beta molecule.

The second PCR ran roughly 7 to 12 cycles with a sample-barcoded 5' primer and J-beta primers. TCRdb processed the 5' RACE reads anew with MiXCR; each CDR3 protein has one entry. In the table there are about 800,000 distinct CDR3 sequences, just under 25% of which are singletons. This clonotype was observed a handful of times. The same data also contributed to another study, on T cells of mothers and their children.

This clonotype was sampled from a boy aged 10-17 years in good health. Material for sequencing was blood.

CDR3: CAISGLAGVYNEQFF. The CDR3 nucleotides are TGTGCCATCAGTGGACTAGCGGGAGTTTACAATGAGCAGTTCTTC. V gene TRBV10-3 combines with J gene TRBJ2-1, with TRBD2 matching 12 bases. This CDR3 spans 15 amino acids. V was pared by 4 bases and J by 4 bases, with 2 bases of the junction left unmatched. Germline values: CDR1 ENHRY, CDR2 SYGVKD.